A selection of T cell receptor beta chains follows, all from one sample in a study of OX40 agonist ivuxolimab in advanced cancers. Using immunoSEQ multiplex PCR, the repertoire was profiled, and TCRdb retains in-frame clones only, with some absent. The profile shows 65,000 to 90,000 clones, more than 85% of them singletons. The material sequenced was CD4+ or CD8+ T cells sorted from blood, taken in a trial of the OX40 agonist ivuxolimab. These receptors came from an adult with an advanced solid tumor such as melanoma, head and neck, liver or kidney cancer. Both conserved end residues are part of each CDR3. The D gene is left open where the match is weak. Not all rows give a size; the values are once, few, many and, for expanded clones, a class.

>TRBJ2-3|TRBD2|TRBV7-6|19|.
CASSLRSGLAEHTPDTQYF
TGTGCCAGCAGCTTACGGTCTGGACTAGCGGAGCATACCCCAGATACGCAGTATTTT
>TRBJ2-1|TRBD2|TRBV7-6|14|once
CASSRGPSGAEQFF
TGTGCCAGCAGCCGAGGCCCTAGCGGGGCTGAGCAGTTCTTC
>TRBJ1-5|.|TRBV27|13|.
CASSFGGHQPQHF
TGTGCCAGCAGTTTCGGGGGGCATCAGCCCCAGCATTTT
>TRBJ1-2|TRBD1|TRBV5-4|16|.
CASSAHRDSLNYGYTF
TGTGCCAGCAGCGCGCACCGGGACAGCCTAAACTATGGCTACACCTTC
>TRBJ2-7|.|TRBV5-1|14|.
CASSPPEETYEQYF
TGCGCCAGCAGCCCTCCGGAGGAGACCTACGAGCAGTACTTC
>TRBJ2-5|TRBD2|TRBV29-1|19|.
CSVEDSSRTSGGAVKTQYF
TGCAGCGTTGAAGATTCCTCAAGGACTAGCGGGGGGGCCGTAAAGACCCAGTACTTC
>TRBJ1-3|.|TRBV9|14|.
CASSVETRGNTIYF
TGTGCCAGCAGCGTAGAAACGCGCGGAAACACCATATATTTT
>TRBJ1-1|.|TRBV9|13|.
CASSKWSDTEAFF
TGTGCCAGCAGCAAATGGTCGGACACTGAAGCTTTCTTT
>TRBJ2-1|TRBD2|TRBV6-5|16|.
CASSYGGTTHYNEQFF
TGTGCCAGCAGTTACGGAGGGACTACCCACTACAATGAGCAGTTCTTC
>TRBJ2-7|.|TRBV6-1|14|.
CASRGPDNPYEQYF
TGTGCCAGCAGGGGCCCAGACAACCCCTACGAGCAGTACTTC
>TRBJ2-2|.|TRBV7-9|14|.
CASSVVGPTGELFF
TGTGCCAGCAGCGTAGTGGGGCCCACCGGGGAGCTGTTTTTT
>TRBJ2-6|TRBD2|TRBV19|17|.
CASSKRDGGSGANVLTF
TGTGCCAGTAGTAAACGGGACGGGGGGTCTGGGGCCAACGTCCTGACTTTC
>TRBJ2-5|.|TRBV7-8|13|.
CASSSATQGTQYF
TGTGCCAGCAGCTCGGCTACCCAGGGGACCCAGTACTTC
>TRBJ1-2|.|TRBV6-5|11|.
CASSGAYGYTF
TGTGCCAGCTCCGGTGCCTATGGCTACACCTTC
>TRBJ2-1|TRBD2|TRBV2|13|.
CASGLAGWNEQFF
TGTGCCAGCGGACTAGCGGGGTGGAATGAGCAGTTCTTC
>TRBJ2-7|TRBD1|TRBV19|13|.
CASSPGGSYEQYF
TGTGCCAGTAGTCCAGGGGGCTCCTACGAGCAGTACTTC
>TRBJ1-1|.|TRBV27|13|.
CASSLGGLAEAFF
TGTGCCAGCAGTTTAGGGGGTTTGGCTGAAGCTTTCTTT
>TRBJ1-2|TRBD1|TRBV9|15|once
CASSGTGQGAYGYTF
TGTGCCAGCAGCGGTACGGGACAGGGTGCCTATGGCTACACCTTC
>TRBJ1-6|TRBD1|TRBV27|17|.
CASSLLGPGQGTSPLHF
TGTGCCAGCAGTTTATTGGGCCCGGGACAGGGAACTTCACCCCTCCACTTT
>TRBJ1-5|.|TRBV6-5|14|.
CASSYRVKGQPQHF
TGTGCCAGCAGTTACCGGGTGAAGGGTCAGCCCCAGCATTTT
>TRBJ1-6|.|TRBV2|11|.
CASSERLGVHF
TGTGCCAGCAGTGAACGACTTGGGGTCCACTTT
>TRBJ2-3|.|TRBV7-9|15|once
CASSLDVPNPDTQYF
TGTGCCAGCAGCTTAGATGTCCCGAACCCGGATACGCAGTATTTT
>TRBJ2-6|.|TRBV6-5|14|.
CASTWASGANVLTF
TGTGCCAGCACCTGGGCCTCTGGGGCCAACGTCCTGACTTTC
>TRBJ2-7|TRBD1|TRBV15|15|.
CATSDAGQGKYEQYF
TGTGCCACCAGCGATGCAGGACAGGGAAAGTACGAGCAGTACTTC
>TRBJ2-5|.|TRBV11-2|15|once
CASSTPRAAEETQYF
TGTGCCAGCAGCACCCCCCGGGCGGCGGAAGAGACCCAGTACTTC
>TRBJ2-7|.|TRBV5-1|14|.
CASSLTAGDYEQYF
TGCGCCAGCAGCTTGACCGCAGGGGACTACGAGCAGTACTTC
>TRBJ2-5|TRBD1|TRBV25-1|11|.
CASSENGQGYF
TGTGCCAGCAGTGAAAATGGACAGGGGTACTTC
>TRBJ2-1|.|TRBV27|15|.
CASSSGRRSYNEQFF
TGTGCCAGCAGCTCGGGGAGACGCTCCTACAATGAGCAGTTCTTC
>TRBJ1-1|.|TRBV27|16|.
CASSLSARGLSTEAFF
TGTGCCAGCAGTTTATCGGCCAGGGGATTGTCCACTGAAGCTTTCTTT
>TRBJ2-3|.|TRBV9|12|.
CASRGSTDTQYF
TGTGCCAGCAGGGGGAGCACAGATACGCAGTATTTT
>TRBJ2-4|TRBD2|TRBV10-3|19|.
CAISESWVAGVIAKNIQYF
TGTGCCATCAGCGAGAGCTGGGTAGCGGGGGTTATAGCCAAAAACATTCAGTACTTC
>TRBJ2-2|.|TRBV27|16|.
CASSLSPGIQTGELFF
TGTGCCAGCAGTTTATCGCCGGGAATCCAAACAGGGGAGCTGTTTTTT
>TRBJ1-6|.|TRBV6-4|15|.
CASSGSSSYNSPLHF
TGTGCCAGCAGTGGATCGAGCTCCTATAATTCACCCCTCCACTTT
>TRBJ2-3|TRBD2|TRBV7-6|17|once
CASSPRFAGGTTDTQYF
TGTGCCAGCAGCCCCCGGTTTGCGGGGGGCACCACAGATACGCAGTATTTT
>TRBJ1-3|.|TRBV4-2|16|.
CASSTDRTGSGNTIYF
TGTGCCAGCTCCACCGACAGGACTGGGTCTGGAAACACCATATATTTT
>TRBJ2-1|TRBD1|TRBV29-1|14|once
CSVGDRGVVNEQFF
TGCAGCGTGGGAGACAGGGGCGTAGTCAATGAGCAGTTCTTC
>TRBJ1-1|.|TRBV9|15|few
CASSVGPASDTEAFF
TGTGCCAGCAGCGTAGGGCCAGCCTCCGACACTGAAGCTTTCTTT
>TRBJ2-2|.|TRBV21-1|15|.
CATIWLAGDSGELFF
TGTGCCACCATATGGCTAGCGGGAGATTCGGGGGAGCTGTTTTTT
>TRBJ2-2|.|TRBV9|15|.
CASSVGGQFTGELFF
TGTGCCAGCAGCGTAGGGGGGCAATTCACCGGGGAGCTGTTTTTT
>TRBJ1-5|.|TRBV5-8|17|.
CASSSDGTGPYNQPQHF
TGTGCCAGCAGCTCCGATGGAACCGGGCCCTACAATCAGCCCCAGCATTTT
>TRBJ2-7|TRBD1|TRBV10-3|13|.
CAIGAGGSYEQYF
TGTGCCATCGGCGCAGGGGGCTCCTACGAGCAGTACTTC
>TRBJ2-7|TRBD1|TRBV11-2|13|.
CASSLAGGPEQYF
TGTGCCAGCAGCTTAGCAGGGGGCCCCGAGCAGTACTTC
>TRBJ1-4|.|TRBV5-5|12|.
CATQQPNEKLFF
TGTGCCACCCAACAACCGAATGAAAAACTGTTTTTT
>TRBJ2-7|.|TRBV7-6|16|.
CASSPLRDTMGREQYF
TGTGCCAGCAGCCCCCTTCGGGACACCATGGGCCGGGAGCAGTACTTC
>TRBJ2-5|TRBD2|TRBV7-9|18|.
CASSLPWSGGTIQETQYF
TGTGCCAGCAGCCTCCCCTGGAGCGGGGGGACCATCCAAGAGACCCAGTACTTC
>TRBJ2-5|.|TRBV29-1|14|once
CSVDREQDQETQYF
TGCAGCGTTGATCGGGAACAGGACCAAGAGACCCAGTACTTC